This entry is about one TCR beta chain. Its specificity is not known. This sample was included in a study of long-term antiretroviral therapy in people with HIV. Study results and limitations: ART adherence, viral resistance and therapy changes went unrecorded. Increased diversity was seen after ART, yet it remained lower than in transplant donor controls.

This was the immunoSEQ v3.0 assay at survey level. Sequencing was intended to reach about 35,000-55,000 T-cell genomes per sample. The method was immunoSEQ multiplex PCR; TCRdb's version includes in-frame clones alone and lacks a portion of them. Altogether about 12,000 clones are present, 82% being singletons, with the ten largest covering 18%. About 0.95-10 million cryopreserved PBMC were held in samples before DNA extraction. The V gene's germline CDR1 is SGHTA and CDR2 FQGTGA. V shed 5 bases and J 5 bases; nucleotides not matched to a gene: 6. The length of the CDR3 is 14 residues. Sequencing used unsorted PBMCs, obtained just over 8 years after starting antiretroviral therapy. The chain has TRBV7-3 and TRBJ2-4; TRBD1 aligns across 7 bases. This sequence was found in a man aged 50 to 60 with HIV. CDR3 DNA: TGTGCCAGCAGCCATTGGACAGGAGAAAACATTCAGTACTTC. Translated: CASSHWTGENIQYF.